Below, one TCR beta chain is given with its context. What it binds is unknown. This specimen belongs to a study of identical twins. Findings and caveats of the study: Beta clonotypes that were abundant in cord blood contained fewer insertions, a pattern absent from memory repertoires. Twin pairs had excess sharing that was weaker in beta out-of-frame sequences. Out-of-frame alpha sequences common to twins exhibited a surplus of low generation probability. Cross-sectional statistics, not tracking of the same donors, supported the conclusions.

MiXCR was run by TCRdb on the 5' RACE reads, yielding one entry per CDR3 protein. The sample holds approximately 690,000 distinct CDR3 sequences, over 5% seen once. This clonotype was sampled from a man younger than 35 in good health. Material: naive T cells sorted from blood.

The CDR3 nucleotides read TGTGCCACATCCGGGACTAACACCGGGGAGCTGTTTTTT. Translated, it gives CATSGTNTGELFF. The rearrangement joins TRBV24-1 to TRBJ2-2; weak D call: TRBD2 (6 bases). V lost 10 bases, J lost 2 bases, and 10 bases lay in between. The germline V gene has CDR1 KGHDR and CDR2 SFDVKD. The CDR3 length is 13 residues.